This entry describes one TCR beta chain. The CDR3 is 15 amino acids. The germline V gene encodes CDR1 SEHNR and CDR2 FQNEAQ (reference sequence). Trimming stripped 6 bases from V and 2 bases from J, with 16 bases between. The data were obtained in a study of blood T cell repertoires in COVID-19. About the research overall: Some COVID-19 samples were acute and others convalescent; all came from the United States, Italy and Spain. T cells, B-cell-depleted T cells, or PBMCs supplied cDNA or gDNA.

In the original processing: Amplification of reference gene primers provided the estimated nucleated cell counts. Measured with immunoSEQ multiplex PCR; TCRdb has only the in-frame clones, and not every one. The V and J calls and clone size come from that table; D and trimming were worked out from the DNA. The sample lists under 65,000 clones, 82% occurring once. This TCR came from a woman in her sixties or seventies with acute or convalescent COVID-19. The rearrangement uses TRBV7-9 and TRBJ1-1, with a possible D match to TRBD1 (6 bases). The sequenced sample consisted of peripheral blood. The CDR3 spells CASSAGAGINTEAFF. The CDR3 region has the DNA TGTGCCAGCAGTGCAGGGGCAGGAATAAACACTGAAGCTTTCTTT.